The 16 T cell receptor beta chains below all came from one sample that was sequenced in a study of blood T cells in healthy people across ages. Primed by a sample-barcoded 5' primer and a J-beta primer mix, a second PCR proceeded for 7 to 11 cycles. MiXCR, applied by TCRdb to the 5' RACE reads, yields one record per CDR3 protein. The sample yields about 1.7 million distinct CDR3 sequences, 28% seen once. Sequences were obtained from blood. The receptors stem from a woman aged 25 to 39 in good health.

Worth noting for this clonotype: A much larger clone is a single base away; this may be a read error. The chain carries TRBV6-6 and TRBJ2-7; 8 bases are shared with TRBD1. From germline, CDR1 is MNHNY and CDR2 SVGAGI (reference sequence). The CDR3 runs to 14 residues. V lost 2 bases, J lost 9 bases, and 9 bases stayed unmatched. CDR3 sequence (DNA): TGTGCCAGCAGTTACGGGACAGGCAGCGACGGGCAGTACTTC. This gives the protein CASSYGTGSDGQYF.

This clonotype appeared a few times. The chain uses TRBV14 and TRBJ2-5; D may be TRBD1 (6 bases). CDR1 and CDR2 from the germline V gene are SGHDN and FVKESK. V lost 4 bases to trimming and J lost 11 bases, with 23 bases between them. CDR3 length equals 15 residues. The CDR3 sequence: CASSPPGHPTNAQYF. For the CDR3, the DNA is TGTGCCAGCAGCCCCCCGGGACACCCGACTAACGCGCAGTACTTC.

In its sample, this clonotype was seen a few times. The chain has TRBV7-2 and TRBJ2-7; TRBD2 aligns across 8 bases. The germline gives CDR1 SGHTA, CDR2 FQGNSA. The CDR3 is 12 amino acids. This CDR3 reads CGPGGDSYEQYF. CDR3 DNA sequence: TGTGGCCCCGGGGGGGACTCCTACGAGCAGTACTTC.

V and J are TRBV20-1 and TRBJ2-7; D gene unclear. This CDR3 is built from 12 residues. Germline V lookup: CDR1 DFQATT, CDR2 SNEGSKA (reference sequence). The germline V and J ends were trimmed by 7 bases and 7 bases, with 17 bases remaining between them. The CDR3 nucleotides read TGCAGTGTCAGACATGGGGTGGTTGAGCAGTACTTC. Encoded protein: CSVRHGVVEQYF.

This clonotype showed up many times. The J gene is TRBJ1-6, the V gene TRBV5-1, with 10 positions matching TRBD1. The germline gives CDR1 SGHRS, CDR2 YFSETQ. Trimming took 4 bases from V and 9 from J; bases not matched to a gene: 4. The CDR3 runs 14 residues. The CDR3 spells CASSPGQGGSPLHF. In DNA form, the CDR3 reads TGCGCCAGCAGCCCTGGACAGGGGGGTTCACCCCTCCACTTT. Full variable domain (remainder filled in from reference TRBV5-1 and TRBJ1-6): KAGVTQTPRYLIKTRGQQVTLSCSPISGHRSVSWYQQTPGQGLQFLFEYFSETQRNKGNFPGRFSGRQFSNSRSEMNVSTLELGDSALYLCASSPGQGGSPLHFGNGTRLTVT.

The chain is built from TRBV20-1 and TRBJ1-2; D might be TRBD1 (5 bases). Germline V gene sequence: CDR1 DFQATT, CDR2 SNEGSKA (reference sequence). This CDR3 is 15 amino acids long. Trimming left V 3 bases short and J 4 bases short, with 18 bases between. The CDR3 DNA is TGCAGTGCTAGCGAGGGATTATCCGGGACCTATGGCTACACCTTC. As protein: CSASEGLSGTYGYTF.

CDR3 nucleotides: TGCAGTGCTGAGGAGGGGACTAGCGGGGGCACAGATACGCAGTATTTT. As protein: CSAEEGTSGGTDTQYF. This rearrangement joins TRBV20-1 to TRBJ2-3; 13 nucleotides align to TRBD2. The germline CDR1 and CDR2 sequences are DFQATT and SNEGSKA (reference sequence). After removal of 5 bases from V and 1 base from J, the junction contained 6 bases not matched to a gene. The CDR3 sequence is 16 residues long.

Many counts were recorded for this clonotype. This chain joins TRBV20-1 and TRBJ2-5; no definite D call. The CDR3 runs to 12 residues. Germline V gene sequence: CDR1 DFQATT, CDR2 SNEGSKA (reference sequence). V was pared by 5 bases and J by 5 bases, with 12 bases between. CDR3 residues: CSARRSQETQYF. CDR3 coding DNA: TGCAGTGCTCGGCGGTCCCAGGAGACCCAGTACTTC.

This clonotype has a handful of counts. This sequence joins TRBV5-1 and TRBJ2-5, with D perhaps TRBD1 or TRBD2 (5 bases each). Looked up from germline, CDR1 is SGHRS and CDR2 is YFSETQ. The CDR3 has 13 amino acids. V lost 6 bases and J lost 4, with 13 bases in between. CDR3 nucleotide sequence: TGCGCCAGCACGGGACGACCTCTAGAGACCCAGTACTTC. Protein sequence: CASTGRPLETQYF.

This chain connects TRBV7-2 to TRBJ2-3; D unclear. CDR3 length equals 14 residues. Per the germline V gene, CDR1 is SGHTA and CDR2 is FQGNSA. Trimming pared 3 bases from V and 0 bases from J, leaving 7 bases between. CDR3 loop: CASSFDPSTDTQYF. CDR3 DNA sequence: TGTGCCAGCAGCTTCGATCCTAGCACAGATACGCAGTATTTT.

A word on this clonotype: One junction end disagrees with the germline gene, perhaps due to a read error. The CDR3 sequence: CASSFDRGSTNEKRFF. DNA of the CDR3: TGTGCCAGCAGTTTCGACAGGGGTAGCACTAATGAAAAACGGTTTTTT. This chain uses TRBV6-5 with TRBJ1-4; 8 bases are shared with TRBD1. Germline V CDR1 and CDR2: MNHEY, SVGAGI. This CDR3 has 16 amino acids.

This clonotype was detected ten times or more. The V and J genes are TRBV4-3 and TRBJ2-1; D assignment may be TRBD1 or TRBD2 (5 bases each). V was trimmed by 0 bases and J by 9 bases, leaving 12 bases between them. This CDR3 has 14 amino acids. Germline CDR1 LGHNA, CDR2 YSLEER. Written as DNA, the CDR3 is TGCGCCAGCAGCCAAGATTTAAGAGGGGTTGAGCAGTTCTTC. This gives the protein CASSQDLRGVEQFF.

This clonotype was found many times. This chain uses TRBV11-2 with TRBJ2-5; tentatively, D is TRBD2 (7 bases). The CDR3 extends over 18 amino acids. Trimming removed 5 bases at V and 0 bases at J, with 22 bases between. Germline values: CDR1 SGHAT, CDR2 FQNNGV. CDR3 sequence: CASSPPLRGALYQETQYF. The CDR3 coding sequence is TGTGCCAGCAGCCCACCACTCCGGGGGGCACTGTACCAAGAGACCCAGTACTTC.

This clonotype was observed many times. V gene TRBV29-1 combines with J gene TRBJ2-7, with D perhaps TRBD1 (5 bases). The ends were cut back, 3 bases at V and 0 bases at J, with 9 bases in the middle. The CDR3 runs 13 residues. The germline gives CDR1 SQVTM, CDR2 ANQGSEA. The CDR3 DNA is TGCAGCGTTGAGGCCGACAGCTCCTACGAGCAGTACTTC. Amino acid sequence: CSVEADSSYEQYF.

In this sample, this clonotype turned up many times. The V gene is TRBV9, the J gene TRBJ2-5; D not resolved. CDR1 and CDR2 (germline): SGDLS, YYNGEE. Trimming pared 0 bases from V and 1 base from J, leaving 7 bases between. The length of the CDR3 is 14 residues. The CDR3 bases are TGTGCCAGCAGCGTAGGGAACAGCCAAGAGACCCAGTACTTC. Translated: CASSVGNSQETQYF.

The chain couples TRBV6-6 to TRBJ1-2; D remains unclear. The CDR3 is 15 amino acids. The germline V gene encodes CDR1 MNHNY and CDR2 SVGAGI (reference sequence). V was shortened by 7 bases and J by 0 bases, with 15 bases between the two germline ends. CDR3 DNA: TGTGCCAGCACCCTCTCCCCGGGGTCTAACTATGGCTACACCTTC. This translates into CASTLSPGSNYGYTF.